Listed below are T cell receptor beta chains from one sample, sequenced in a study of blood T cell repertoires in COVID-19. Using immunoSEQ multiplex PCR, the repertoire was profiled, and TCRdb retains in-frame clones only, with some absent. The table has fewer than 50,000 clones, 70% to 80% seen once. Sequenced input: peripheral blood. These receptors came from a man between 65 and 85 years old with acute or convalescent COVID-19. CDR3s include the opening cysteine and the closing phenylalanine or tryptophan. The D gene is left open where the match is weak. Part of the rows lack a size; the others show once, few, many or a class for expanded clones.

clone size	D gene	V gene	J gene	CDR3 DNA	CDR3 protein
NA	TRBD1	TRBV5-1	TRBJ1-6	TGCGCCAGCAGCCCTGGCGGGACAGGGGTCCACTCCTATAATTCACCCCTCCACTTT	CASSPGGTGVHSYNSPLHF
NA	NA	TRBV24-1	TRBJ1-1	TGTGCCACCAGTGATTCGAGACAGACAGAGGCTTTCTTT	CATSDSRQTEAFF
NA	TRBD2	TRBV9	TRBJ2-3	TGTGCCAGCGCCCCGGCTAGCGGATCTAGCACAGATACGCAGTATTTT	CASAPASGSSTDTQYF
NA	TRBD2	TRBV7-6	TRBJ2-2	TGTGCCAGCAGCCCCCGGACTAGCGGGGGGGCAGGGGAGCTGTTTTTT	CASSPRTSGGAGELFF
NA	NA	TRBV5-1	TRBJ2-7	TGCGCCAGCAGCTTGGTCCCCCAGGGTGTGGGTGAGCAGTACTTC	CASSLVPQGVGEQYF
NA	TRBD2	TRBV6-5	TRBJ2-2	TGTGCCAGCAAATCGGTCTACGGGGGGTCCGGGGAGCTGTTTTTT	CASKSVYGGSGELFF
NA	NA	TRBV6-6	TRBJ2-4	TGTGCCAGCAGTTACGTGCAGGGCCGTTCCAAAAACATTCAGTACTTC	CASSYVQGRSKNIQYF
NA	NA	TRBV5-4	TRBJ2-5	TGTGCCAGCAGCACCAGGGCCCAAGAGACCCAGTACTTC	CASSTRAQETQYF
NA	NA	TRBV5-1	TRBJ2-5	TGCGCCAGCAGCATACAACAGGGTAGAGGGCAAGAGACCCAGTACTTC	CASSIQQGRGQETQYF
NA	TRBD1	TRBV5-8	TRBJ2-7	TGTGCCAGCAGCTTGGGACAGGGGAAGAGGGAGCAGTACTTC	CASSLGQGKREQYF
few	TRBD2	TRBV7-2	TRBJ2-5	TGTGCCAGCAGCCCGACTAGCGGAGGGGGAGAGACCCAGTACTTC	CASSPTSGGGETQYF
NA	NA	TRBV7-8	TRBJ2-1	TGTGCCAGCAGCTTAGCCCCACCAGGAAACGGGGATGAGCAGTTCTTC	CASSLAPPGNGDEQFF
few	TRBD2	TRBV5-5	TRBJ2-3	TGTGCCAGCAGCCTGGAGACTAGCGGGAGGGCCGGCGCAGATACGCAGTATTTT	CASSLETSGRAGADTQYF
NA	NA	TRBV4-1	TRBJ2-5	TGCGCCAGCAGCCAAGAAGCTCGGGAGACCCAGTACTTC	CASSQEARETQYF
NA	NA	TRBV18	TRBJ2-1	TGTGCCAGCTCACCACCGGGCCCGGTAAATGAGCAGTTCTTC	CASSPPGPVNEQFF
NA	TRBD1	TRBV30	TRBJ2-1	TGTGCCTGGAGCCCTGGAGGGACAGGTACTTACAATGAGCAGTTCTTC	CAWSPGGTGTYNEQFF
few	TRBD2	TRBV7-9	TRBJ2-7	TGTGCCAGCAGCTTAAGCTCGGCTAGCGGGAGATACGAGCAGTACTTC	CASSLSSASGRYEQYF
NA	NA	TRBV14	TRBJ1-1	TGTGCCAGCAGAGGGGATACTGAAGCTTTCTTT	CASRGDTEAFF
NA	TRBD1	TRBV5-1	TRBJ1-1	TGCGCCAGCAGCTTAACATCGGGACAGTCCCTTTTGGGGACTGAAGCTTTCTTT	CASSLTSGQSLLGTEAFF
NA	NA	TRBV3-1/TRBV3-2	TRBJ2-7	TGTGCCAGCAGCCAAAGCGCGGGCCAACACGAGCAGTACTTC	CASSQSAGQHEQYF
NA	TRBD1	TRBV5-8	TRBJ1-2	TGTGCCAGCAGCTTCCCGCGTACAGGGGATGGCTACACCTTC	CASSFPRTGDGYTF
NA	TRBD1	TRBV27	TRBJ1-1	TGTGCCAGCAGTTGGGGGACAGGAGAAGCTTTCTTT	CASSWGTGEAFF
few	NA	TRBV3-1/TRBV3-2	TRBJ2-7	TGTGCCAGCAGCCAAGACTTCGGAGGGGCGGGTAGTGGCTACGAGCAGTACTTC	CASSQDFGGAGSGYEQYF
NA	TRBD2	TRBV9	TRBJ2-1	TGTGCCAGCAGCGTAGGACCGCCGGGAGGAGGGAATGAGCAGTTCTTC	CASSVGPPGGGNEQFF
NA	TRBD2	TRBV6-5	TRBJ2-3	TGTGCCAACCGAGCGGGGGAGGGTGATACGCAGTATTTT	CANRAGEGDTQYF
NA	TRBD1	TRBV19	TRBJ2-1	TGTGCCAGTAACCACCGGGACAGGCACTTTGAGCAGTTCTTC	CASNHRDRHFEQFF
NA	TRBD2	TRBV7-2	TRBJ2-7	TGTGCCAGCAGTCATACTAGCGCCGAGCAGTACTTC	CASSHTSAEQYF
NA	NA	TRBV4-3	TRBJ2-7	TGCGCCAGCAGCCAAGATAGGCAGTTGAGGAGCGAGCAGTACTTC	CASSQDRQLRSEQYF
many	NA	TRBV7-8	TRBJ2-1	TGTGCCAGCAGCCGCCCCCAGTACAGGTCCAATGAGCAGTTCTTC	CASSRPQYRSNEQFF
NA	TRBD2	TRBV11-2	TRBJ2-5	TGTGCCAGCAGCCATTCTAGCCCTTATAGCGGGAGTGGCCAGACCCAGTACTTC	CASSHSSPYSGSGQTQYF
NA	NA	TRBV12-3/TRBV12-4	TRBJ1-3	TGTGCCAGCAGTTTTGGGCACACCATATATTTT	CASSFGHTIYF
NA	NA	TRBV6-5	TRBJ2-3	TGTGCCAGCAGTTACTCGTTGAGGAATACGCAGTATTTT	CASSYSLRNTQYF
NA	TRBD1	TRBV7-3	TRBJ1-1	TGTGCCAGCAGCTTAAGGGCAGGGGGCGCGGCTTTCTTT	CASSLRAGGAAFF
NA	TRBD2	TRBV6-5	TRBJ2-5	TGTGCCAGCAGCCGTAGCGGGGCAGAGACCCAGTACTTC	CASSRSGAETQYF
few	TRBD2	TRBV3-1/TRBV3-2	TRBJ2-5	TGTGCCAGCAGTCGGACTAGCGGGGGGGGAGCCCAATGGACCCAGTACTTC	CASSRTSGGGAQWTQYF
NA	NA	TRBV10-3	TRBJ1-6	TGTGCCATCAGTGAGCAAGGGACTGAGAATTCACCCCTCCACTTT	CAISEQGTENSPLHF
NA	NA	TRBV6-4	TRBJ2-7	TGTGCCAGCAGGGACGGACACTCAATCTACGAGCAGTACTTC	CASRDGHSIYEQYF
few	NA	TRBV4-2	TRBJ1-1	TGTGCCAGCAGCCAAGAGGTGGGGCGCACTGAAGCTTTCTTT	CASSQEVGRTEAFF
NA	TRBD1	TRBV15	TRBJ2-5	TGTGCCACCAGCGGCCCAGGGGGCCGCCAAGAGACCCAGTACTTC	CATSGPGGRQETQYF
NA	NA	TRBV27	TRBJ1-5	TGTGCCAGCAGTTTATTTAGCCCCGGGGCAGGGAGGAACCAGCCCCAGCATTTT	CASSLFSPGAGRNQPQHF
few	TRBD1	TRBV5-1	TRBJ1-1	TGCGCCAGCAGCTGGGACAGGGGGAACACTGAAGCTTTCTTT	CASSWDRGNTEAFF
NA	TRBD1	TRBV27	TRBJ1-5	TGTGCCAGCAGTTTAAGGGGGCTGGATCAGCCCCAGCATTTT	CASSLRGLDQPQHF
NA	NA	TRBV27	TRBJ1-1	TGTGCCAGCAGTATGGCTGGGGGGAGGACTGAAGCTTTCTTT	CASSMAGGRTEAFF
NA	NA	TRBV20-1	TRBJ2-1	TGCAGTGCTAGTCGCGAGAGTACCTACAATGAGCAGTTCTTC	CSASRESTYNEQFF
NA	NA	TRBV5-1	TRBJ2-1	TGCGCCAGCAGCCCCAGGAGCAGGGCCAACAATGAGCAGTTCTTC	CASSPRSRANNEQFF
NA	TRBD1	TRBV6-6	TRBJ2-1	TGTGCCAGCAGCTCGGGACAGGGCTTGCAGTTCTTC	CASSSGQGLQFF
once	NA	TRBV12-3/TRBV12-4	TRBJ2-7	TGTGCCAGCAGTCGGAGCACAACCTACGAGCAGTACTTC	CASSRSTTYEQYF
NA	NA	TRBV30	TRBJ1-6	TGTGCCTGGGGCCTTCGGGGGGGCGATTCACCCCTCCACTTT	CAWGLRGGDSPLHF
NA	NA	TRBV24-1	TRBJ1-2	TGTGCCGCCGGGGAGCTTAACTATGGCTACACCTTC	CAAGELNYGYTF
NA	TRBD2	TRBV7-3	TRBJ2-5	TGTGCCAGCAGCTTGGGCGGGGGGGCTTTAGAGACCCAGTACTTC	CASSLGGGALETQYF
once	NA	TRBV6-6	TRBJ1-5	TGTGCCAGCAGTCTACAGGCAAATCAGCCCCAGCATTTT	CASSLQANQPQHF
NA	NA	TRBV18	TRBJ1-1	TGTGCCAGCTCACCAGCCCGGGAAACTGAAGCTTTCTTT	CASSPARETEAFF
once	NA	TRBV30	TRBJ1-4	TGTGCCTGGAGTGGGCCGGAGGAAAAACTGTTTTTT	CAWSGPEEKLFF
NA	TRBD1	TRBV5-4	TRBJ1-2	TGTGCCAGCAGCTTGGGTGGGACAGGGGTTAACTATGGCTACACCTTC	CASSLGGTGVNYGYTF
NA	NA	TRBV5-1	TRBJ2-3	TGCGCCAGCCGGTCGGGGTCCAGCACAGATACGCAGTATTTT	CASRSGSSTDTQYF
NA	NA	TRBV29-1	TRBJ2-7	TGCAGCGTTGAAGATAGCAGGGCCGGCTACGAGCAGTACTTC	CSVEDSRAGYEQYF
NA	NA	TRBV30	TRBJ1-6	TGTGCCTGGAGTGTACTCCTGCCAGGGCTGGGTTCACCCCTCCACTTT	CAWSVLLPGLGSPLHF
NA	NA	TRBV27	TRBJ1-6	TGTGCCAGCAGTTTCTGGGGCGCCTATTCACCCCTCCACTTT	CASSFWGAYSPLHF